The 17 T cell receptor beta chains listed next were all sequenced from one sample in a study of shared clonotypes between healthy human individuals. The repertoire was sequenced with immunoSEQ multiplex PCR; TCRdb's copy has only in-frame clones and lacks some. The data show about 710,000 clones, roughly 72% seen once. Sequenced sample: memory CD4+ T cells sorted from blood. The subset denotes: CD45RA-negative fraction. The source of these receptors is a woman aged 25-40 years in good health.

V is TRBV6-1 and J is TRBJ2-7; 11 positions match TRBD2. CDR3 length: 15 residues. The germline CDR1 and CDR2 sequences are MNHNS and SASEGT. Germline trimming cut 6 bases from V and 0 bases from J; bases unmatched to any gene: 4. This CDR3 reads CASRILAGASYEQYF. The CDR3 nucleotides read TGTGCCAGCAGGATACTAGCGGGAGCCTCCTACGAGCAGTACTTC.

In its sample, this clone was seen many times. Other DNA variants within this sample encode the same CDR3. The chain employs TRBV5-1 and TRBJ2-3; 8 bases are a match to TRBD1. CDR3 size: 16 residues. Per germline, CDR1 SGHRS and CDR2 YFSETQ. The trim removed 0 bases at V and 0 bases at J, leaving 3 bases unmatched. CDR3 bases: TGCGCCAGCAGCTTGGGGCAGGGGGCTAGCACAGATACGCAGTATTTT. Translating it yields CASSLGQGASTDTQYF.

V usage is TRBV9 and J usage is TRBJ1-2; D not certain. The CDR3 is 15 amino acids. In germline, CDR1 is SGDLS, CDR2 YYNGEE. Trimming pared 3 bases from V and 6 bases from J, leaving 18 bases between. The CDR3 spells CASSEGRGWENGYTF. CDR3 sequence (DNA): TGTGCCAGCAGCGAGGGAAGAGGGTGGGAAAATGGCTACACCTTC. Complete variable domain (other parts from reference TRBV9 and TRBJ1-2): DSGVTQTPKHLITATGQRVTLRCSPRSGDLSVYWYQQSLDQGLQFLIQYYNGEERAKGNILERFSAQQFPDLHSELNLSSLELGDSALYFCASSEGRGWENGYTFGSGTRLTVV.

A single count supports this clone. The genes are TRBV5-1 and TRBJ2-1, with 9 bases aligning to TRBD1. Germline lookup yields CDR1 SGHRS and CDR2 YFSETQ. CDR3 length: 15 amino acids. Unmatched junction bases numbered 9, after V lost 4 bases and J lost 7 bases. The chain's CDR3 is CASSTSGQGINEQFF. CDR3 sequence (DNA): TGCGCCAGCAGCACCTCGGGACAGGGTATTAATGAGCAGTTCTTC.

The chain has TRBV5-1 and TRBJ2-7; 11 bases are shared with TRBD2. J gave up 5 bases and V 0 bases, and 7 bases lay outside the gene matches. This CDR3 has 16 amino acids. From germline, CDR1 is SGHRS and CDR2 YFSETQ. The CDR3 spells CASSLEASGRLDEQYF. CDR3 nucleotide sequence: TGCGCCAGCAGCTTGGAGGCTAGCGGGAGGTTGGACGAGCAGTACTTC.

The chain is built from TRBV18 and TRBJ1-2; 10 nucleotides line up with TRBD1. V trimming: 1 base; J trimming: 6 bases; junction bases outside the gene matches: 8. From germline, CDR1 is KGHSH and CDR2 LQKENI. The CDR3 has 16 residues. The CDR3 bases are TGTGCCAGCTCACCACTGCCGCGGGACAGGGGTCATGGCTACACCTTC. Residues: CASSPLPRDRGHGYTF.

The chain recombines TRBV5-4 with TRBJ2-1; no clear D gene. Trimming pared 2 bases from V and 0 bases from J, leaving 6 bases between. The CDR3 contains 14 residues. In germline, CDR1 is SGHNT, CDR2 YYREEE (reference sequence). As DNA, the CDR3 is TGTGCCAGCAGCTTAATGAGCTCCTACAATGAGCAGTTCTTC. It encodes CASSLMSSYNEQFF.

This rearrangement joins TRBV6-6 to TRBJ2-7; TRBD2 aligns across 10 bases. Trimming at V came to 8 bases and at J to 4 bases, leaving 8 bases not matched to a gene. Germline V gives CDR1 MNHNY, CDR2 SVGAGI (reference sequence). There are 14 residues in the CDR3. CDR3 loop: CASQSGRGWYEQYF. In nucleotides, the CDR3 is TGTGCCAGCCAAAGCGGGAGGGGTTGGTACGAGCAGTACTTC.

This clone has only one observation. The genes are TRBV28 and TRBJ2-6; no clear D. Trimming shortened V by 1 base and J by 2 bases, and 15 bases separated the two germline ends. This CDR3 contains 18 residues. CDR1 and CDR2 from the germline V gene are MDHEN and SYDVKM. The CDR3 loop reads CASSLSRQGWTGANVLTF. The CDR3 nucleotides read TGTGCCAGCAGTTTATCTCGGCAAGGGTGGACTGGGGCCAACGTCCTGACTTTC. The entire variable domain, with the rest obtained from reference TRBV28 and TRBJ2-6, is as follows: DVKVTQSSRYLVKRTGEKVFLECVQDMDHENMFWYRQDPGLGLRLIYFSYDVKMKEKGDIPEGYSVSREKKERFSLILESASTNQTSMYLCASSLSRQGWTGANVLTFGAGSRLTVL.

This clone occurred once. The J gene is TRBJ2-1, the V gene TRBV5-1; 9 nucleotides align to TRBD1. Trimming cost V 6 bases and J 5 bases; bases outside gene matches: 9. CDR3 length: 15 residues. Germline assignment: CDR1 SGHRS and CDR2 YFSETQ. The CDR3 spells CASTVGQGKDNEQFF. CDR3 sequence (DNA): TGCGCCAGCACCGTCGGACAGGGGAAAGACAATGAGCAGTTCTTC. Together with reference TRBV5-1 and TRBJ2-1, the CDR3 gives the full variable domain: KAGVTQTPRYLIKTRGQQVTLSCSPISGHRSVSWYQQTPGQGLQFLFEYFSETQRNKGNFPGRFSGRQFSNSRSEMNVSTLELGDSALYLCASTVGQGKDNEQFFGPGTRLTVL.

V and J are TRBV14 and TRBJ2-7; 8 bases are shared with TRBD1. The CDR3 extends over 15 amino acids. Germline assignment: CDR1 SGHDN and CDR2 FVKESK. Trimming cost V 5 bases and J 5 bases; bases outside gene matches: 11. The CDR3, as DNA: TGTGCCAGCAGCGCCCAGGGCAGGGGGCTGCACGAGCAGTACTTC. Protein: CASSAQGRGLHEQYF.

This chain connects TRBV10-3 to TRBJ1-1; 12 bases align to TRBD1. Germline V CDR1 and CDR2: ENHRY, SYGVKD. There are 17 residues in the CDR3. The V segment lost 4 bases and the J segment 3 bases; nucleotides outside the gene matches: 9. The CDR3 DNA reads TGTGCCATCAGTGGATCCGGGACAGGGGGCGCATACACTGAAGCTTTCTTT. Protein product: CAISGSGTGGAYTEAFF.

Concerning this clone: The sample has other DNA sequences that encode this CDR3 too. The chain employs TRBV7-2 and TRBJ2-7, with a tentative D call TRBD1 (6 bases). Germline V lookup: CDR1 SGHTA, CDR2 FQGNSA. V was cut by 3 bases and J by 4 bases, with 10 bases left in between. This CDR3 region has 13 residues. The CDR3 spells CASSFGGGYEQYF. CDR3 nucleotide sequence: TGTGCCAGCAGCTTTGGGGGCGGGTACGAGCAGTACTTC.

CDR3 residues: CASSEARWMGTQYF. CDR3 DNA sequence: TGTGCCAGCAGTGAAGCCCGCTGGATGGGTACGCAGTATTTT. The chain links TRBV6-1 to TRBJ2-3; D unresolved. This CDR3 spans 14 amino acids. Germline values: CDR1 MNHNS, CDR2 SASEGT. Trimming left V 0 bases short and J 8 bases short, with 12 bases between.

With regard to this clone: A much larger clone differs from this one at a single base, so this may be a read error. The gene calls are TRBV28 and TRBJ1-2; D is undetermined. The CDR3 sequence is 11 residues long. Trimming removed 8 bases from V and 2 bases from J, with 6 bases in between. CDR1 is MDHEN and CDR2 is SYDVKM in the germline V gene. The CDR3 region is CASGRNYGYTF. CDR3 coding DNA: TGTGCCAGCGGACGGAACTATGGCTACACCTTC.

This chain links TRBV4-1 with TRBJ2-1, with a tentative D call TRBD2 (6 bases). This CDR3 contains 20 residues. Germline lookup yields CDR1 MGHRA and CDR2 YSYEKL. The V gene lost 0 bases and the J gene lost 4 bases, with 25 bases spanning the gap. The CDR3 protein is CASSQDRDFSPAPKYNEQFF. The DNA of the CDR3 is TGCGCCAGCAGCCAAGACCGGGACTTCTCTCCAGCCCCAAAGTACAATGAGCAGTTCTTC.

With respect to this clone: Other DNA sequences in this sample translate to the same CDR3. V usage is TRBV30 and J usage is TRBJ1-5; 7 bases map to TRBD1. The CDR3 loop spans 13 amino acids. The germline V gene has CDR1 GTSNPN and CDR2 SVGIG (reference sequence). The V segment lost 3 bases and the J segment 7 bases; nucleotides outside the gene matches: 6. The CDR3 sequence is CAWSKGAGQPQHF. The DNA of the CDR3 is TGTGCCTGGAGCAAGGGGGCTGGGCAGCCCCAGCATTTT.